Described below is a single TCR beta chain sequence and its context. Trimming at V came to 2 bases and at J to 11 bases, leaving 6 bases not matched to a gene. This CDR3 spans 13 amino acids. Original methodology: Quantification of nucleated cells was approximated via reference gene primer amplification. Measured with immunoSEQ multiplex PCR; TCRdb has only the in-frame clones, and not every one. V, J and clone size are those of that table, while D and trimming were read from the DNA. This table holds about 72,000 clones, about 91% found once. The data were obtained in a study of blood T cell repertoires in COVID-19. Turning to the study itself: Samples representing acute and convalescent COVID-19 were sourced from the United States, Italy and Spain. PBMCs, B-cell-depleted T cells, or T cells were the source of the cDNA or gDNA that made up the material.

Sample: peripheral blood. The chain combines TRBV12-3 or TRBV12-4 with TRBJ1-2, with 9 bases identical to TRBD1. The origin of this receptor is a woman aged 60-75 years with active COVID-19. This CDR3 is CASSLKEGQGYTF. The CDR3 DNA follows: TGTGCCAGCAGTTTAAAGGAGGGACAGGGTTACACCTTC.